Listed here are 9 T cell receptor beta chains from one sample, sequenced in a study of breast tumors, draining lymph nodes, adjacent tissues (dated by TCRdb to 2015 to 2016). Library generation was performed with multiplex PCR. Sequencer: Illumina HiSeq 2000. TCRdb applied fastp at Q25 and MiXCR to the public reads, then kept only in-frame beta chains. Each record represents a unique CDR3 protein, reported with the most common genes and DNA among its rows. A total of 200,000 to 250,000 distinct CDR3 sequences appear in this sample, less than 40% of them only once. Approximately 3.3% of the sample goes to the ten largest clones. Lymph node samples were obtained from the axillary draining lymph nodes of breast cancer patients. Sample: axillary lymph node tissue. All receptors derive from a female donor with breast cancer. Some clones in this sample may be carry-over from other donors' samples.

The sample holds many counts of this clonotype. V usage is TRBV7-6 and J usage is TRBJ2-3; D unresolved. This CDR3 is 13 amino acids long. V was clipped by 0 bases and J by 5 bases, with 6 bases between them. Germline CDR1 is SGHVS and CDR2 is FNYEAQ. The CDR3 loop is CASSLAHGDTQYF. The CDR3 nucleotides are TGTGCCAGCAGCTTAGCGCACGGAGATACGCAGTATTTT.

For this clonotype: A much larger clone lies one base from this, so it may be a read error. The V gene is TRBV7-9, the J gene TRBJ1-3; D is unresolved. The CDR3 is 15 residues long. Germline-derived CDR1 and CDR2 are SEHNR and FQNEAQ (reference sequence). CDR3 in amino acids: CASSLMGSSGNTIHF. The CDR3 bases are TGTGCCAGCAGCTTGATGGGGAGCTCTGGAAACACCATACATTTT.

This clonotype occurred many times. This chain links TRBV6-6 with TRBJ1-5; 9 nucleotides agree with TRBD1. Trimming cost V 5 bases and J 0 bases; bases outside gene matches: 8. The CDR3 is made up of 17 amino acids. Per the germline V gene, CDR1 is MNHNY and CDR2 is SVGAGI (reference sequence). The DNA for the CDR3 is TGTGCCAGCAGTCCCGGGACAGGGCCCTATAGCAATCAGCCCCAGCATTTT. Translated, it gives CASSPGTGPYSNQPQHF.

This clonotype was seen many times. The chain employs TRBV10-3 and TRBJ2-1; D is perhaps TRBD1 or TRBD2 (5 bases each). The CDR3 length is 13 residues. Looked up from germline, CDR1 is ENHRY and CDR2 is SYGVKD. V was trimmed by 6 bases and J by 6 bases, leaving 12 bases between them. Here the CDR3 DNA reads TGTGCCATCAGGGGGGTGACGCCCAATGAGCAGTTCTTC. It encodes CAIRGVTPNEQFF.

Many counts were recorded for this clonotype. This sequence joins TRBV6-1 and TRBJ2-3; 8 bases are a match to TRBD2. Germline V gene sequence: CDR1 MNHNS, CDR2 SASEGT. J gave up 3 bases and V 6 bases, and 14 bases lay outside the gene matches. The CDR3 contains 17 residues. The CDR3 region has the DNA TGTGCCAGCAGCGGTTACGGCGGGGGGCGGGGAACAGATACGCAGTATTTT. Translated, it gives CASSGYGGGRGTDTQYF.

As to this clonotype: One end of the junction is discordant with germline, which a read error may explain. V gene TRBV3-1 combines with J gene TRBJ2-6; TRBD1 aligns across 11 bases. This CDR3 is 20 amino acids long. Germline CDR1 reads LGHDT; CDR2 reads YNNKEL (reference sequence). This CDR3 is CASSRRTGGTHSSGANVLTF. The CDR3 nucleotides are TGCGCCAGCAGCCGTAGGACAGGGGGCACCCATAGCTCTGGGGCCAACGTCCTGACTTTC.

The chain employs TRBV5-6 and TRBJ2-3, with D perhaps TRBD2 (6 bases). Germline CDR1 is SGHDT and CDR2 is YYEEEE. The CDR3 has 14 amino acids. V was shortened by 0 bases and J by 6 bases, with 11 bases between the two germline ends. CDR3 region: CASSLDVRGDTQYF. The CDR3 DNA follows: TGTGCCAGCAGCTTGGACGTCCGGGGGGATACGCAGTATTTT.

The chain recombines TRBV20-1 with TRBJ2-5, with D perhaps being TRBD1 or TRBD2 (5 bases each). V lost 0 bases and J lost 1, with 18 bases in between. Per the germline V gene, CDR1 is DFQATT and CDR2 is SNEGSKA (reference sequence). The CDR3 covers 17 residues. The CDR3 loop is CSARDQYKGSIQETQYF. The CDR3 DNA is TGCAGTGCTAGAGATCAATACAAGGGGAGCATCCAAGAGACCCAGTACTTC.

The rearrangement links TRBV27 to TRBJ1-6; TRBD1 agrees at 10 bases. The germline gives CDR1 MNHEY, CDR2 SMNVEV (reference sequence). The ends lost 0 bases at V and 6 bases at J; junction bases unmatched: 2. CDR3 size: 16 residues. CDR3 amino acids: CASSLSGQGRNSPLHF. In DNA form, the CDR3 reads TGTGCCAGCAGTTTATCGGGACAGGGGCGTAATTCACCCCTCCACTTT.